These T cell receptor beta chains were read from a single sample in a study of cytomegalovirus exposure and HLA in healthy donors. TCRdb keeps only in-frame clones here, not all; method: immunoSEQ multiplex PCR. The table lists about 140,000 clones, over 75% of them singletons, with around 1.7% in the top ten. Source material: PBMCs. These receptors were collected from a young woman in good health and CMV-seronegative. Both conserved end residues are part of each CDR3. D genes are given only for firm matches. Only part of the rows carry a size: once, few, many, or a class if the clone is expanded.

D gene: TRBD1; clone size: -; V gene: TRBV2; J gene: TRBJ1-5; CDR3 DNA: TGTGCCAGCAGGACGGGACAGGGAAAGAGTCAGCCCCAGCATTTT; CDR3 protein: CASRTGQGKSQPQHF
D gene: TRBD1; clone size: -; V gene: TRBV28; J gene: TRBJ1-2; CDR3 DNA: TGTGCCAGCAGTATAAACGGACAGGTCCTATCAATCTCGTATGGCTACACCTTC; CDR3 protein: CASSINGQVLSISYGYTF
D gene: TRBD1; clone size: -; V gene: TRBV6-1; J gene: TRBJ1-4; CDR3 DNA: TGTGCCAGCAGTAAGGGACAGGGGTCTAATGAAAAACTGTTTTTT; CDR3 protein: CASSKGQGSNEKLFF
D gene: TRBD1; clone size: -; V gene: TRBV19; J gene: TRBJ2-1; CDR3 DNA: TGTGCCAGTAGAACTGGACAGGGGGCTTACAATGAGCAGTTCTTC; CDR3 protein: CASRTGQGAYNEQFF
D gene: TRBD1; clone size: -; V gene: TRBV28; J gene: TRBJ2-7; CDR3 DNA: TGTGCCAGCAGGAGGGACAGGGTGGCCTACGAGCAGTACTTC; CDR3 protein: CASRRDRVAYEQYF
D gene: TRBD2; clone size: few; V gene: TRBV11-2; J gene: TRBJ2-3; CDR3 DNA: TGTGCCAGCAGCTTGGCCAGCGGGGGGACCGCAGATACGCAGTATTTT; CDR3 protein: CASSLASGGTADTQYF
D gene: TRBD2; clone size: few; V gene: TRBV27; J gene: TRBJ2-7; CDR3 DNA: TGTGCCAGCAGTTCCCCCCTAGCGGAACGACCCTACGAGCAGTACTTC; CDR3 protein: CASSSPLAERPYEQYF
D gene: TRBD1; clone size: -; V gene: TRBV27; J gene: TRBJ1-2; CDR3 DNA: TGTGCCAGCAGAGGGATCAGGGACAGGGACCGGGGCTACACCTTC; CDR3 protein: CASRGIRDRDRGYTF
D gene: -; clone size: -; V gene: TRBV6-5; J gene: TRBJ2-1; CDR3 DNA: TGTGCCAGCAGTTACTCCCCAGGTCTCGGTGAGCAGTTCTTC; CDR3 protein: CASSYSPGLGEQFF
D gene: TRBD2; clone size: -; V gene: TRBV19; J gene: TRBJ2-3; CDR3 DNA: TGTGCCAGTAGTATCCCCACTAGCGGAGCTACAGATACGCAGTATTTT; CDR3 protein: CASSIPTSGATDTQYF
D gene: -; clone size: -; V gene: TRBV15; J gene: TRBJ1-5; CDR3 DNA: TGTGCCACCAGCACCTCCCTCGGGGATCAGCCCCAGCATTTT; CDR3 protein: CATSTSLGDQPQHF
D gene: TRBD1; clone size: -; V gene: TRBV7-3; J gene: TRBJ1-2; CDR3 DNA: TGTGCCAGCAGCCTGACAGGGATCTATGGCTACACCTTC; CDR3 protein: CASSLTGIYGYTF
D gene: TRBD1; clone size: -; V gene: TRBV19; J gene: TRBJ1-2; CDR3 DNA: TGTGCCAGTCGACAGGGAAGTTATGGCTACACCTTC; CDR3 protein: CASRQGSYGYTF
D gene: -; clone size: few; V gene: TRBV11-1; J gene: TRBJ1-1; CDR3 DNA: TGTGCCAGCAGCTACTCCTGGGGGGGTGAAGCTTTCTTT; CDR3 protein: CASSYSWGGEAFF
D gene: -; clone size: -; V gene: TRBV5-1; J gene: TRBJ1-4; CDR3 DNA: TGCGCCAGCAGCTTGTCCCCTCAGAGGAATGAAAAACTGTTTTTT; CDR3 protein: CASSLSPQRNEKLFF
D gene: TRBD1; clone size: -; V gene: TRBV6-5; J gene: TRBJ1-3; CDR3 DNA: TGTGCCAGCAGTTATGACAGGGGATCTGGAAACACCATATATTTT; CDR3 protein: CASSYDRGSGNTIYF
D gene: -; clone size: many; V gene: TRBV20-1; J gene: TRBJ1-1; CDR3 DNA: TGCAGTGCTCAGGAGAACACTGAAGCTTTCTTT; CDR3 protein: CSAQENTEAFF
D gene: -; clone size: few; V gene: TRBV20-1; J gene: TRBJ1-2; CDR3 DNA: TGCAGTCCGGGGTATGGCTACACCTTC; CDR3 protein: CSPGYGYTF
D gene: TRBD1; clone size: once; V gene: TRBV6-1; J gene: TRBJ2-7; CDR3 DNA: TGTGCCAGCAGTGAGACCGTATTAGGGACAGGGGGGAGCGAGCAGTACTTC; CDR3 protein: CASSETVLGTGGSEQYF
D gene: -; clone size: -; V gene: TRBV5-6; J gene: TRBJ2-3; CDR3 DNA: TGTGCCAGCAGCTCTACCTCCACAGATACGCAGTATTTT; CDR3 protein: CASSSTSTDTQYF
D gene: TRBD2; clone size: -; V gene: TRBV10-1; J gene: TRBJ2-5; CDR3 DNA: TGCGCCAGCAGTGAGTGGCGGGGGGTTTACCAAGAGACCCAGTACTTC; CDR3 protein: CASSEWRGVYQETQYF
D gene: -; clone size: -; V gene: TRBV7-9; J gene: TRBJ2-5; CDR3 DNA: TGTGCCAGCAGCTTAGTCGGGGAGACCCAGTACTTC; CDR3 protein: CASSLVGETQYF
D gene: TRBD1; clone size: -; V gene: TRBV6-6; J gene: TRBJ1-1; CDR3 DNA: TGTGCCAGCCTACAGGGGTTGAACACTGAAGCTTTCTTT; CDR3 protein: CASLQGLNTEAFF
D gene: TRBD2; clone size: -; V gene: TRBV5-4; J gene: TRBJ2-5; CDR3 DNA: TGTGCCAGCGGTACTAGCGGGGGGCCAGAGACCCAGTACTTC; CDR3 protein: CASGTSGGPETQYF
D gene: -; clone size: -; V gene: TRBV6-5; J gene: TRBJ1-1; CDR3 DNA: TGTGCCAGCAGCCTCCGGGATCTGGGGACTGAAGCTTTCTTT; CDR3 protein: CASSLRDLGTEAFF
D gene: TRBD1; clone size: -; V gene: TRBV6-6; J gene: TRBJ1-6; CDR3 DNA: TGTGCCAGCGGACCTTCGGACAGGGGGAATTCACCCCTCCACTTT; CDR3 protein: CASGPSDRGNSPLHF
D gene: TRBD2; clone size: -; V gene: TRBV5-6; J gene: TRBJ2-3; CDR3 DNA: TGTGCCAGCAGCTATGGCACGGCTAGCGGGGACACAGATACGCAGTATTTT; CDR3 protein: CASSYGTASGDTDTQYF
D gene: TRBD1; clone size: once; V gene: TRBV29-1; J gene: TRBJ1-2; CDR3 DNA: TGCAGCGTCACCGAAGGGGGCAGCGGTGGCTACACCTTC; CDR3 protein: CSVTEGGSGGYTF
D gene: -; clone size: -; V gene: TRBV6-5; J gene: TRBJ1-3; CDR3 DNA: TGTGCCAGCAGTAGTGGCGGAAACACCATATATTTT; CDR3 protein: CASSSGGNTIYF
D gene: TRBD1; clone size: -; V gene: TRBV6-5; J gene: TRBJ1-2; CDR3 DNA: TGTGCCAGCAGTTTCGGACAGGAAACTAACTATGGCTACACCTTC; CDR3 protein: CASSFGQETNYGYTF
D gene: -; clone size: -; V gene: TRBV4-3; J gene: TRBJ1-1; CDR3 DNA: TGCGCCAGCAGCCCAAGAGTTACGAACACTGAAGCTTTCTTT; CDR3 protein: CASSPRVTNTEAFF
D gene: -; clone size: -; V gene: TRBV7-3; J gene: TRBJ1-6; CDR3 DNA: TGTGCCAGCAGCTTATACCCCGGGGGTGGGTCACCCCTCCACTTT; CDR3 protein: CASSLYPGGGSPLHF
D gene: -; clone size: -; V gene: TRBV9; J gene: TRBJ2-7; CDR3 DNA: TGTGCCAGCAGCGGAGACTCCTACGAGCAGTACTTC; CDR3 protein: CASSGDSYEQYF
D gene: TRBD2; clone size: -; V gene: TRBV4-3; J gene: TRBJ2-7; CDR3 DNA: TGCGCCAGCAGCCAAGAAGGGAGAGCTAGCGGCTACGAGCAGTACTTC; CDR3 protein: CASSQEGRASGYEQYF
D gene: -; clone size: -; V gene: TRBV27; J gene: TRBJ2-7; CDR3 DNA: TGTGCCAGCAGTTCTCTGATGATGGACAACGAGCAGTACTTC; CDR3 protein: CASSSLMMDNEQYF
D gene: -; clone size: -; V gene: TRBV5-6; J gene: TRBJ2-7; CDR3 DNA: TGTGCCAGCAGCTTAGACAGGATATACTACGAGCAGTACTTC; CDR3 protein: CASSLDRIYYEQYF
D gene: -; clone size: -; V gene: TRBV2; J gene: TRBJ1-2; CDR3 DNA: TGTGCCAGCAGTGAAGAGGGAGTGGACAGCAGCTACACCTTC; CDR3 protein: CASSEEGVDSSYTF
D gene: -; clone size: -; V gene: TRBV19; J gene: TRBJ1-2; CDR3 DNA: TGTGCCAGTAGTATGTCGTCCGGCTACACCTTC; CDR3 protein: CASSMSSGYTF
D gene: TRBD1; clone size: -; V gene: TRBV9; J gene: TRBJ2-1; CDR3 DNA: TGTGCCAGCAGCGTAGGGCCAGGGGGCCAGAATGAGCAGTTCTTC; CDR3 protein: CASSVGPGGQNEQFF
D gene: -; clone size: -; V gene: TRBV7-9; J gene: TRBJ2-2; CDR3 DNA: TGTGCCAGCAGCAAAACCGGGTCTTCCACCGGGGAGCTGTTTTTT; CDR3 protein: CASSKTGSSTGELFF
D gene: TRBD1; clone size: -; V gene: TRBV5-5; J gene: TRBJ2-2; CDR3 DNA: TGTGCCAGCAGCTTGTGGGCGATGGGACAGGAGGGCACCGGGGAGCTGTTTTTT; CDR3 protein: CASSLWAMGQEGTGELFF
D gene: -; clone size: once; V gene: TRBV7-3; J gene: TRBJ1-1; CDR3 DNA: TGTGCCAGCAGCGTACAGAGGAACACTGAAGCTTTCTTT; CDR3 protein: CASSVQRNTEAFF
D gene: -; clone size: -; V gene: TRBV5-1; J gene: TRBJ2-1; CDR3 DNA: TGCGCCAGCAGCTTGTCGGGGGATGACTACAATGAGCAGTTCTTC; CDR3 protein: CASSLSGDDYNEQFF
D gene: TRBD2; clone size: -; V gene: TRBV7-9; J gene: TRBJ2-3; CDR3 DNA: TGTGCCAGCAGCCCCGGAACTAGCGGGGTGGATACGCAGTATTTT; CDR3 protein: CASSPGTSGVDTQYF
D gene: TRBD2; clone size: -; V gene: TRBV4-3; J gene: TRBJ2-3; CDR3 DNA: TGCGCCAGCAGCCTGCTAGCGGGGGCTAGCACAGATACGCAGTATTTT; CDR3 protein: CASSLLAGASTDTQYF
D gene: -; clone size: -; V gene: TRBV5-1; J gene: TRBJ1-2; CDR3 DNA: TGCGCCAGCAGCTTCCGGGATCCCGAATATGGCTACACCTTC; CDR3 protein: CASSFRDPEYGYTF
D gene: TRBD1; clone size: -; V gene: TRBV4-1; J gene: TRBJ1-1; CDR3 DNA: TGCGCCAGCAGCCAGCCTCGGGACAGGGGGGCAGCTTTCTTT; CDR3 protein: CASSQPRDRGAAFF
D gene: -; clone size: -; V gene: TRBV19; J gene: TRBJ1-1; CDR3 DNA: TGTGCCAGTAGCCTCTTACAGGGGAACACTGAAGCTTTCTTT; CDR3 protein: CASSLLQGNTEAFF
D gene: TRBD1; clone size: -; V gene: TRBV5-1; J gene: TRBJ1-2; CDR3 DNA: TGCGCCAGCAGCTCCCCGCAGGGGGCCTATGGCTACACCTTC; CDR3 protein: CASSSPQGAYGYTF
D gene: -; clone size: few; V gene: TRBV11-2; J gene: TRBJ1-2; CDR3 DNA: TGTGCCAGCAGCCCCTTGGGGGGTGGTGGCTATGGCTACACCTTC; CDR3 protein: CASSPLGGGGYGYTF
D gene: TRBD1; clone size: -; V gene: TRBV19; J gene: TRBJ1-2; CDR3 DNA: TGTGCCAGTAGTCCCCGGACAGGGACGGGCTATGGCTACACCTTC; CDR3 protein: CASSPRTGTGYGYTF
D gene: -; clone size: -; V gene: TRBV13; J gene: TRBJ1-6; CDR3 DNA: TGTGCCAGCAGCTTAGGGCAGGGTAATTCACCCCTCCACTTT; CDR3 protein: CASSLGQGNSPLHF
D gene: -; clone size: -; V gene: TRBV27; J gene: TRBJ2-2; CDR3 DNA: -; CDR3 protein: CASSSSVLGAGELFF
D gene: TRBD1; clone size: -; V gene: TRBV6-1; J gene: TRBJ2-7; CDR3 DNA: TGTGCCAGCAGTCCCGACAGGGTTTCCTACGAGCAGTACTTC; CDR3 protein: CASSPDRVSYEQYF
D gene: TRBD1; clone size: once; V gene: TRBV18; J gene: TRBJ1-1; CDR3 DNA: TGTGCCAGCTCACTCATTACACCGGGACAGGGAAACACTGAAGCTTTCTTT; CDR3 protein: CASSLITPGQGNTEAFF
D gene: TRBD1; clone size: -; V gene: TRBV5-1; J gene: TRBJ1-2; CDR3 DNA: TGCGCCAGCACTGCTCCCGACAGGGATGACTATGGCTACACCTTC; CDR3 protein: CASTAPDRDDYGYTF
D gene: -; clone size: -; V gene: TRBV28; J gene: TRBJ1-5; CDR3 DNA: TGTGCCAGCACACAGGGCGGTAGCAATCAGCCCCAGCATTTT; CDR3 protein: CASTQGGSNQPQHF
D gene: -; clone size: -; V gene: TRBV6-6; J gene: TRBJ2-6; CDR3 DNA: TGTGCCAGCAGTTACTTTACAGGGACTGGGGCCAACGTCCTGACTTTC; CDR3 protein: CASSYFTGTGANVLTF
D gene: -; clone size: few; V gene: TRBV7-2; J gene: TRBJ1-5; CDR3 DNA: TGTGCCAGCAGCTTAGGGGGCTTTGGTCAGCCCCAGCATTTT; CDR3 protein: CASSLGGFGQPQHF
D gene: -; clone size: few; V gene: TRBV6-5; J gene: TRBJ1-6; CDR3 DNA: TGTGCCAGCAGTTACTCGGTACTCTATAATTCACCCCTCCACTTT; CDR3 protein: CASSYSVLYNSPLHF